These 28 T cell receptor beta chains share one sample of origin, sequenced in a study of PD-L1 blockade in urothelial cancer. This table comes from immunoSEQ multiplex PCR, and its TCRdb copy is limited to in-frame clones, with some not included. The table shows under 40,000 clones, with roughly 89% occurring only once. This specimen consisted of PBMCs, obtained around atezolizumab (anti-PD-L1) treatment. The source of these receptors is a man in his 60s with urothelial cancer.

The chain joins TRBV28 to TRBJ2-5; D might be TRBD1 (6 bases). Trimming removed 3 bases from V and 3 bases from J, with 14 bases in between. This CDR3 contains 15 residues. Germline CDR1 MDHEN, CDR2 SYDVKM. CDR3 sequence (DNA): TGTGCCAGCAGTTTTGCCGGCAGGGGAGAAGAGACCCAGTACTTC. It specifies CASSFAGRGEETQYF.

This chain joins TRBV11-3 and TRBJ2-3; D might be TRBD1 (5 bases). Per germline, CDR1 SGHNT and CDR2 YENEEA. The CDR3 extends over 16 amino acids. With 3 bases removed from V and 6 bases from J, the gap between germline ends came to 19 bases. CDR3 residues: CASSFGALSPGDTQYF. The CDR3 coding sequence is TGTGCCAGCAGCTTTGGGGCGCTAAGCCCAGGGGATACGCAGTATTTT.

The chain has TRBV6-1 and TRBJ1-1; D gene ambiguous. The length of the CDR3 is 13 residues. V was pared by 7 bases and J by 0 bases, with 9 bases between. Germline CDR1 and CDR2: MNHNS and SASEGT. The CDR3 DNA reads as TGTGCCAGCACTGGCACCCTGAACACTGAAGCTTTCTTT. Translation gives CASTGTLNTEAFF.

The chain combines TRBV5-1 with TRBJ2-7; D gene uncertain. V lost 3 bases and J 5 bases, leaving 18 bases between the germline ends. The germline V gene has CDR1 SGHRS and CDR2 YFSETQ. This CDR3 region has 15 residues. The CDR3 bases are TGCGCCAGCAGCTCCGATCGCGGCAGCTTCAACGAGCAGTACTTC. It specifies CASSSDRGSFNEQYF.

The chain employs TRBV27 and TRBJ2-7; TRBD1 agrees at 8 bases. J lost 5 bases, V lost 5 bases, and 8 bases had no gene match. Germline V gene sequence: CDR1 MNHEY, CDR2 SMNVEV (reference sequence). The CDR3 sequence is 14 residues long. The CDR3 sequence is CASSRRDRTHEQYF. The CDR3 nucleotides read TGTGCCAGCAGTCGGCGGGACAGGACCCACGAGCAGTACTTC.

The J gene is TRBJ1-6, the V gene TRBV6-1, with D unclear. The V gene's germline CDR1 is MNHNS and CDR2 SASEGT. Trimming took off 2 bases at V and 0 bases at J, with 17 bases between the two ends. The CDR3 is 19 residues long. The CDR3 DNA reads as TGTGCCAGCAGTGAACCCAGACTGTTTAGGAGCTCCTATAATTCACCCCTCCACTTT. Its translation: CASSEPRLFRSSYNSPLHF.

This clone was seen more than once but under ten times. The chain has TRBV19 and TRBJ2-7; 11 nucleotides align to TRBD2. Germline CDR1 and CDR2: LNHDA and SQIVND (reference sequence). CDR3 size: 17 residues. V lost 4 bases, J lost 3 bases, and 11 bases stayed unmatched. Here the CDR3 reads CASSRGLAEVGNYEQYF. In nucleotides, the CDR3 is TGTGCCAGTAGTAGGGGACTAGCGGAGGTGGGGAACTACGAGCAGTACTTC.

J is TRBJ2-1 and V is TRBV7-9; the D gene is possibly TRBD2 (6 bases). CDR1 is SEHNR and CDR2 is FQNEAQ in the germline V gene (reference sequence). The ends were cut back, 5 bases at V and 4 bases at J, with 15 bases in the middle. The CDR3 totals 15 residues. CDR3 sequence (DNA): TGTGCCAGCAGCCCCCGAGGTAGCGGTTACAATGAGCAGTTCTTC. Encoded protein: CASSPRGSGYNEQFF.

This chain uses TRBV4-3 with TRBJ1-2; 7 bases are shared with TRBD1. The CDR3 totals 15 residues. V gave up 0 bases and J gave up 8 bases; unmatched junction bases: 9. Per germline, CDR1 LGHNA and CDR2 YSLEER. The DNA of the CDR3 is TGCGCCAGCAGCCAAGATGAGGGGGCAGGCGGGGGCTACACCTTC. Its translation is CASSQDEGAGGGYTF.

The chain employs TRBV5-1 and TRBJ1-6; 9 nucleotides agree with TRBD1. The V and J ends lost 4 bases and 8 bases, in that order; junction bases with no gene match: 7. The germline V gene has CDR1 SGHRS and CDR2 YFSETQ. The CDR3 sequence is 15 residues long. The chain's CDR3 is CASSAQGTGYSPLHF. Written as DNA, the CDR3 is TGCGCCAGCAGCGCCCAAGGGACAGGGTATTCACCCCTCCACTTT.

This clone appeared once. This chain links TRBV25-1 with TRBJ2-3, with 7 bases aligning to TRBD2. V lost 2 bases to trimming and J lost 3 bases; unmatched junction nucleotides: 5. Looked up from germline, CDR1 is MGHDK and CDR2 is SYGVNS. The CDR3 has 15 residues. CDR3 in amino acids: CASSELLALTDTQYF. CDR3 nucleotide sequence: TGTGCCAGCAGTGAACTACTAGCGCTGACAGATACGCAGTATTTT.

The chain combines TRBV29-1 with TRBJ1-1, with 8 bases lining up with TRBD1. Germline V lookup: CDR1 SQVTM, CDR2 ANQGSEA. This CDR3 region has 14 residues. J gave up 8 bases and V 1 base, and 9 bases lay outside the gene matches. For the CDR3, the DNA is TGCAGCGTTGAAGGGTTAGCAGGGGGCCTAGAAGCTTTCTTT. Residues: CSVEGLAGGLEAFF.

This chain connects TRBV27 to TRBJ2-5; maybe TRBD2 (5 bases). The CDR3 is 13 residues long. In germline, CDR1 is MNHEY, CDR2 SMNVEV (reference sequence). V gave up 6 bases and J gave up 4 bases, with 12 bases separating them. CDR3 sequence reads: CASRRTVPETQYF. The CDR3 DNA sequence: TGTGCCAGCAGGCGGACTGTCCCAGAGACCCAGTACTTC.

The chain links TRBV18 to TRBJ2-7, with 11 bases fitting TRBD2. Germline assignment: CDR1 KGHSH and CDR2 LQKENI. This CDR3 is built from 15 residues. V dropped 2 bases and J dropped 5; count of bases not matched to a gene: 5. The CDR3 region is CASSPRQLAGDEQYF. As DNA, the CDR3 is TGTGCCAGCTCACCAAGGCAACTAGCGGGGGACGAGCAGTACTTC.

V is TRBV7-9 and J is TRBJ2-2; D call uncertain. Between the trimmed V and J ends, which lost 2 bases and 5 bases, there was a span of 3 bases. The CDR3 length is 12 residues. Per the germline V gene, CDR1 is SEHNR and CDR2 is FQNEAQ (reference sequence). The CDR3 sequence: CASSLQTGELFF. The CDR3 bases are TGTGCCAGCAGCTTACAGACCGGGGAGCTGTTTTTT.

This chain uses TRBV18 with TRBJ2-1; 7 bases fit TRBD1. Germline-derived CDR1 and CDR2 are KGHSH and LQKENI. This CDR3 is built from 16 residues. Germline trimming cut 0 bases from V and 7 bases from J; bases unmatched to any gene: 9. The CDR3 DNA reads TGTGCCAGCTCACCACCAGGGACAGCCGCTAGTAATGAGCAGTTCTTC. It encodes CASSPPGTAASNEQFF.

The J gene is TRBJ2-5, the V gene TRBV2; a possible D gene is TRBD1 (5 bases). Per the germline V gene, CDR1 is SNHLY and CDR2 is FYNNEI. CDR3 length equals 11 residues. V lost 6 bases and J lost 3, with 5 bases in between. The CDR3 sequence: CASRQEETQYF. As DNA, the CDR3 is TGTGCCAGCAGACAGGAAGAGACCCAGTACTTC.

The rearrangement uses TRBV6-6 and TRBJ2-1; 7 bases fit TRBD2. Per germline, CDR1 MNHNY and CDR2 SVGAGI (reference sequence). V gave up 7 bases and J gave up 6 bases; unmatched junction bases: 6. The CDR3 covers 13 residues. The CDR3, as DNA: TGTGCCAGCAAGGGAGGGGCAGGCAATGAGCAGTTCTTC. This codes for CASKGGAGNEQFF.

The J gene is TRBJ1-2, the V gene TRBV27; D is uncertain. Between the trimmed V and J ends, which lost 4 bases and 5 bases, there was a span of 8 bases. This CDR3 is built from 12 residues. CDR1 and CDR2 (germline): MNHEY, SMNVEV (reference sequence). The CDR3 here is CASSSKRYGYTF. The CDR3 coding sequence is TGTGCCAGCAGTTCAAAGCGATATGGCTACACCTTC.

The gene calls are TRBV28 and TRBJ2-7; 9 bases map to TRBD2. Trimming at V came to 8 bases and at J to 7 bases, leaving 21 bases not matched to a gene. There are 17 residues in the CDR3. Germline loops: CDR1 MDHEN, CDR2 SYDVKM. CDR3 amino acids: CASSPIVWASGNGEQYF. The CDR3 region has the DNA TGTGCCAGCTCTCCCATCGTTTGGGCTAGCGGGAATGGAGAGCAGTACTTC.

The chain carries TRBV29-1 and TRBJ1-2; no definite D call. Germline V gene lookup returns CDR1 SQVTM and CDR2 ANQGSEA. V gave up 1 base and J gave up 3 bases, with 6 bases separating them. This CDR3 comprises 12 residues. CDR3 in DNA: TGCAGCGTTGAAGTGGAGGACTATGGCTACACCTTC. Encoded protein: CSVEVEDYGYTF. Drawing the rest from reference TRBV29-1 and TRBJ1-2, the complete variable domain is SAVISQKPSRDICQRGTSLTIQCQVDSQVTMMFWYRQQPGQSLTLIATANQGSEATYESGFVIDKFPISRPNLTFSTLTVSNMSPEDSSIYLCSVEVEDYGYTFGSGTRLTVV.

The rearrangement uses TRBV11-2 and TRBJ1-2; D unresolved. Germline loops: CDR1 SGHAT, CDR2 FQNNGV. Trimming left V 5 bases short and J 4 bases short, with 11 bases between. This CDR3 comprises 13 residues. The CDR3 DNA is TGTGCCAGCAGCATCGAGGGCGGCTATGGCTACACCTTC. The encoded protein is CASSIEGGYGYTF. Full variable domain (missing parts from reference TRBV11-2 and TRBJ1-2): EAGVAQSPRYKIIEKRQSVAFWCNPISGHATLYWYQQILGQGPKLLIQFQNNGVVDDSQLPKDRFSAERLKGVDSTLKIQPAKLEDSAVYLCASSIEGGYGYTFGSGTRLTVV.

The chain's CDR3 is CASSGDRDQPQHF. The CDR3 DNA follows: TGTGCCAGCAGCGGGGACAGGGACCAGCCCCAGCATTTT. The chain couples TRBV7-2 to TRBJ1-5, with 9 bases fitting TRBD1. The CDR3 length is 13 residues. The trim removed 5 bases at V and 7 bases at J, leaving 3 bases unmatched. Per the germline V gene, CDR1 is SGHTA and CDR2 is FQGNSA.

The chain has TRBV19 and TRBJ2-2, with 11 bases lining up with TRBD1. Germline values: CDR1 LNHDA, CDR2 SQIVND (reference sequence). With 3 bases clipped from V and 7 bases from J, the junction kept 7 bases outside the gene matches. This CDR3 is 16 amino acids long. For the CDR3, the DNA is TGTGCCAGTAGTATCCGTCGGACAGGGGGCTTCGGGGAGCTGTTTTTT. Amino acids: CASSIRRTGGFGELFF.

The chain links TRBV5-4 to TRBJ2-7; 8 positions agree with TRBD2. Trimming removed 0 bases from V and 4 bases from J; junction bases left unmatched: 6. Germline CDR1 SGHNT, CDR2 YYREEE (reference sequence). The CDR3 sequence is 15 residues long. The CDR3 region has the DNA TGTGCCAGCAGCTTGGTGAGCGGGAGACGTTACGAGCAGTACTTC. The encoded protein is CASSLVSGRRYEQYF.

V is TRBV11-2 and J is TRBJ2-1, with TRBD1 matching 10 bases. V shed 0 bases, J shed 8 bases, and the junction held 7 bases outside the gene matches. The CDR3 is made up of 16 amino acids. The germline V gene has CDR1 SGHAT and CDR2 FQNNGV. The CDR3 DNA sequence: TGTGCCAGCAGCTTAGAGAGGGGACAGGGGTTCGATGAGCAGTTCTTC. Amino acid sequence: CASSLERGQGFDEQFF.

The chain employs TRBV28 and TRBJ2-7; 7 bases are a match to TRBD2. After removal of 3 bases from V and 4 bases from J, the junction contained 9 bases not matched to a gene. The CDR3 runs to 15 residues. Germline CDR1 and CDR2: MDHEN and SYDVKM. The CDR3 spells CASSFVTSSGYEQYF. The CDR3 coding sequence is TGTGCCAGCAGTTTCGTAACGTCTAGCGGATACGAGCAGTACTTC.

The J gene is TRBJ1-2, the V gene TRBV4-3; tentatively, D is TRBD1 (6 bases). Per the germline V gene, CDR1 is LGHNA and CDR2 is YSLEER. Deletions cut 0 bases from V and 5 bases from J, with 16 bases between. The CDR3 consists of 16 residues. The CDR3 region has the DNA TGCGCCAGCAGCCAAGATGCGACGGGGACACTTTATGGCTACACCTTC. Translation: CASSQDATGTLYGYTF.